The entry below gives a single TCR beta chain sequence along with its context. Its antigen target is currently unknown. No much larger clone is present one base from it, and per-base qualities are unavailable. The identical CDR3 is also encoded by other nucleotide sequences in the sample. Interpreted using the paper, the time point label stands for: baseline before first vaccination. Samples from vaccinated people were obtained from the UK trials COV001 and COV002, which included a single-blind randomized controlled phase 2/3 trial of AZD1222 (ChAdOx1 nCoV-19) in healthy adults. Trial participant PBMC samples were collected at day 0 and day 28 after the second dose for TCRbeta chain sequencing. The CDR3, cysteine through phenylalanine, is 13 amino acids long. The sequence is cut down to CDR3 DNA, 39 bases in frame from base 1. The germline V gene encodes CDR1 LNHDA and CDR2 SQIVND (reference sequence). After removal of 4 bases from V and 2 bases from J, the junction retains 0 bases not matched to a gene.

The CDR3 regions of human TCRbeta chains were analyzed by immunosequencing. In the source study's methods: TCRs in the repertoires were matched against a reference library of SARS-CoV-2-specific TCRs that had been generated with the MIRA antigen-specificity platform. Breadth was defined as the fraction of unique TCRs that were SARS-CoV-2-associated, and depth was defined as the fraction of total T cells that were SARS-CoV-2-associated. Each spike-specific TCR was assigned to its reactive spike region and to a CD4 or CD8 class using the MIRA data. Log10-transformed breadth and depth values were compared by one-way ANOVA with Sidak's multiple comparisons tests. Sourced from immuneACCESS, this table was stored by TCRdb with only in-frame sequences that have V and J called. A share of the clones is absent; for the studies checked, an unresolved V gene accounts for under half, and the remainder has no known explanation. The V and J calls and clone size come from that table; D and trimming were worked out from the DNA. For this sample the table gives 150,000 or so clones, of which about 85% were detected only once. The ten largest clones add up to around 3% of the sample.

This sample stems from a study of T cell responses to AZD1222 COVID-19 vaccine (dated by TCRdb to the early 2020s). Background on the whole study: AZD1222 recipients whose second dose came at about 4 weeks and those whose second dose came at about 12 weeks were combined into one group, since spike-specific TCR depth and breadth did not differ between the two schedules. A total of 240 or so trial participants underwent TCR sequencing, of whom 200 to 220 had received two doses of AZD1222 and about 25 had received two doses of the MenACWY control vaccine. Trial participants were enrolled by age into subgroups of 18-55, 56-69 and 70-plus years, and around 150, 29 and 61 TCR-sequenced participants, respectively, were included in these subgroups.

The investigation overall reported the following: The 56-69-year group was small, and its depth increase did not reach significance, likely because of low power. Conclusions about previously exposed vaccinees are limited, since just five to seven AZD1222 recipients were seropositive for SARS-CoV-2 at baseline. After two AZD1222 doses, spike-specific TCR breadth and depth were significantly higher than at day 0 and than in MenACWY recipients. Because no day 14 peak-response samples were available, the repertoires could be characterized only after the peak T cell response. Reportedly, almost half of the unique spike-specific TCRs recognized epitopes lying outside the regions that are mutated in the B.1.351 and B.1.1.7 variants. Participants were mostly white British and included more females than males, and it was suggested by the authors that clonal diversity may have been underestimated. Vaccine-associated CD4 TCRs spanned the whole spike protein, with dominant responses in regions 160-218 and 743-854.

This receptor was identified in an adult in good health. Rearrangement joined TRBV19 to TRBJ2-7; a stretch of 9 junction bases matches TRBD2. Here the sequenced sample was peripheral blood, taken on day 0 of AZD1222 vaccination. In nucleotide form, the sequence is TGTGCCAGTAGTACTAGCGGGGCCTACGAGCAGTACTTC. This translates into CASSTSGAYEQYF.